The 25 T cell receptor beta chains in this list originate from one sample, sequenced in a study of blood T cell repertoires in COVID-19. Sequencing was performed with immunoSEQ multiplex PCR; in TCRdb, only in-frame clones are kept and a portion is missing. The sample holds about 350,000 clones, roughly 87% seen once. The sequenced sample consisted of PBMCs or T cells enriched from blood (not recorded which). Receptor source: a woman aged 25 to 39 who had recovered from COVID-19.

The chain couples TRBV24-1 to TRBJ1-2; D uncertain. Between the trimmed V and J ends, which lost 0 bases and 2 bases, there was a span of 15 bases. The CDR3 has 17 residues. The V gene's germline CDR1 is KGHDR and CDR2 SFDVKD. The CDR3: CATSDLSGAGPNYGYTF. The CDR3 DNA reads TGTGCCACCAGTGATTTGAGCGGCGCTGGGCCAAACTATGGCTACACCTTC.

The chain recombines TRBV7-9 with TRBJ2-5; no firm D call. Germline values: CDR1 SEHNR, CDR2 FQNEAQ (reference sequence). V shed 1 base and J shed 2 bases, with 11 bases lying between them. This CDR3 has 15 residues. The CDR3 loop is CASSLEPRVQETQYF. CDR3 nucleotides: TGTGCCAGCAGCTTAGAGCCCCGGGTACAAGAGACCCAGTACTTC.

In its sample, this clone was seen a few times. The V call is TRBV6-5, the J call TRBJ1-5, with 9 bases aligning to TRBD1. After removal of 5 bases from V and 3 bases from J, the junction contained 5 bases not matched to a gene. Germline CDR1 reads MNHEY; CDR2 reads SVGAGI. The CDR3 covers 15 residues. CDR3 protein: CASSPGTGLNQPQHF. The DNA for the CDR3 is TGTGCCAGCAGTCCCGGGACAGGGCTCAATCAGCCCCAGCATTTT.

This rearrangement joins TRBV28 to TRBJ1-3, with unresolved D. The CDR3 sequence is 17 residues long. CDR1 is MDHEN, CDR2 SYDVKM, per germline. The V gene lost 5 bases and the J gene lost 4 bases, with 21 bases spanning the gap. CDR3 protein: CASSPPGGTLTGNTIYF. Written as DNA, the CDR3 is TGTGCCAGCAGTCCACCCGGAGGAACTTTGACCGGAAACACCATATATTTT.

V is TRBV29-1 and J is TRBJ2-7; 10 positions match TRBD1. Germline CDR1 is SQVTM and CDR2 is ANQGSEA. The CDR3 consists of 14 residues. V lost 7 bases to trimming and J lost 5 bases; unmatched junction nucleotides: 11. The CDR3 sequence is CSALGGTGVNEQYF. Here the CDR3 DNA reads TGCAGCGCTTTGGGCGGGACAGGGGTTAACGAGCAGTACTTC.

This clone was found once. The genes are TRBV21-1 and TRBJ1-6. TRBV21-1 is a known pseudogene. CDR3 length: 18 residues. The CDR3 spells CASSKGEQGYPANSPLHF. The CDR3 nucleotides are TGTGCCAGCAGCAAAGGGGAGCAAGGGTATCCAGCTAATTCACCCCTCCACTTT.

Of note for this clone: Other DNA variants within this sample encode the same CDR3. V is TRBV5-4 and J is TRBJ2-1, with TRBD2 matching 8 bases. Per the germline V gene, CDR1 is SGHNT and CDR2 is YYREEE (reference sequence). This CDR3 has 12 amino acids. The V segment lost 2 bases and the J segment 9 bases; nucleotides outside the gene matches: 1. The CDR3 sequence is CASSLRGGEQFF. The CDR3 nucleotides read TGTGCCAGCAGCTTACGGGGGGGTGAGCAGTTCTTC.

This chain connects TRBV10-3 to TRBJ2-2, with 12 nucleotides matching TRBD2. CDR3 length equals 15 residues. Trimming at V came to 5 bases and at J to 3 bases, leaving 1 base not matched to a gene. Germline V lookup: CDR1 ENHRY, CDR2 SYGVKD. The DNA of the CDR3 is TGTGCCATCAGTCTAGCGGGGGGGTACACCGGGGAGCTGTTTTTT. Protein sequence: CAISLAGGYTGELFF.

This chain uses TRBV6-6 with TRBJ2-3; weak D call: TRBD1 (5 bases). Trimming shortened V by 4 bases and J by 3 bases, and 11 bases separated the two germline ends. The length of the CDR3 is 14 residues. Germline V CDR1 and CDR2: MNHNY, SVGAGI (reference sequence). This CDR3 is CASSSGQGTDTQYF. As DNA, the CDR3 is TGTGCCAGCAGTTCTGGGCAGGGAACAGATACGCAGTATTTT.

The chain is built from TRBV28 and TRBJ1-1, with 12 bases that match TRBD1. CDR3 size: 15 residues. Per germline, CDR1 MDHEN and CDR2 SYDVKM. V was clipped by 0 bases and J by 8 bases; unmatched bases: 4. The chain's CDR3 is CASSLWGTGGFEAFF. DNA for the CDR3: TGTGCCAGCAGTTTATGGGGGACAGGGGGCTTCGAAGCTTTCTTT. Variable domain in full (rest from reference TRBV28 and TRBJ1-1): DVKVTQSSRYLVKRTGEKVFLECVQDMDHENMFWYRQDPGLGLRLIYFSYDVKMKEKGDIPEGYSVSREKKERFSLILESASTNQTSMYLCASSLWGTGGFEAFFGQGTRLTVV.

The chain has TRBV6-5 and TRBJ1-2; a weak D match, TRBD1 (5 bases). With 6 bases removed from V and 8 bases from J, the gap between germline ends came to 16 bases. CDR1 is MNHEY and CDR2 is SVGAGI in the germline V gene. This CDR3 is built from 13 residues. Here the CDR3 reads CASRTVGDFGYTF. Here the CDR3 DNA reads TGTGCCAGCAGAACCGTAGGGGACTTCGGCTACACCTTC.

V gene TRBV7-9 combines with J gene TRBJ2-6; 10 bases are a match to TRBD1. The CDR3 extends over 17 amino acids. The germline V gene encodes CDR1 SEHNR and CDR2 FQNEAQ (reference sequence). The ends lost 4 bases at V and 2 bases at J; junction bases unmatched: 5. In DNA, the CDR3 is TGTGCCAGCAGCTCCGGGACAGGGGATGCTGGGGCCAACGTCCTGACTTTC. The encoded protein is CASSSGTGDAGANVLTF.

The CDR3 protein is CASSIQGLEKLFF. Here the CDR3 DNA reads TGTGCCAGTAGTATCCAGGGTTTAGAAAAACTGTTTTTT. The rearrangement uses TRBV19 and TRBJ1-4, with D perhaps matching TRBD1 (5 bases). Germline CDR1 reads LNHDA; CDR2 reads SQIVND (reference sequence). The CDR3 is 13 residues long. V dropped 3 bases and J dropped 8 bases, with 10 bases sitting between them.

The V gene is TRBV27, the J gene TRBJ1-2; D is uncertain. This CDR3 comprises 12 residues. V lost 5 bases and J lost 6, with 10 bases in between. Germline assignment: CDR1 MNHEY and CDR2 SMNVEV (reference sequence). CDR3 amino acids: CASSRPGDGYTF. In DNA form, the CDR3 reads TGTGCCAGCAGTCGCCCCGGGGATGGCTACACCTTC.

This clone was observed once. This rearrangement joins TRBV27 to TRBJ1-6; TRBD1 aligns across 10 bases. Germline values: CDR1 MNHEY, CDR2 SMNVEV (reference sequence). The CDR3 runs to 17 residues. Unmatched junction bases numbered 8, after V lost 2 bases and J lost 7 bases. CDR3 sequence: CASSLERPGQGNSPLHF. Written as DNA, the CDR3 is TGTGCCAGCAGTTTAGAACGACCGGGACAGGGGAATTCACCCCTCCACTTT.

The sample holds one count of this clone. The rearrangement links TRBV6-6 to TRBJ2-3; 10 bases map to TRBD2. This CDR3 contains 21 residues. The germline CDR1 and CDR2 sequences are MNHNY and SVGAGI (reference sequence). J gave up 4 bases and V 5 bases, and 24 bases lay outside the gene matches. CDR3 bases: TGTGCCAGCAGTCCTACAACGCCCCCCGAGTTCCTAGCGGGAGAGGCAGATACGCAGTATTTT. It encodes CASSPTTPPEFLAGEADTQYF.

This chain links TRBV7-2 with TRBJ1-1; 8 bases line up with TRBD1. The V gene's germline CDR1 is SGHTA and CDR2 FQGNSA. The ends lost 3 bases at V and 1 base at J; junction bases unmatched: 4. The CDR3 contains 15 residues. The CDR3 region is CASSLLGQGNTEAFF. CDR3 sequence (DNA): TGTGCCAGCAGCTTGCTCGGACAGGGGAACACTGAAGCTTTCTTT.

This rearrangement joins TRBV2 to TRBJ2-5; 7 bases align to TRBD2. V lost 4 bases to trimming and J lost 4 bases; unmatched junction nucleotides: 3. CDR1 and CDR2 (germline): SNHLY, FYNNEI. CDR3 length: 13 amino acids. Here the CDR3 DNA reads TGTGCCAGCAGTGGGCGCGGGGGAGAGACCCAGTACTTC. Protein sequence: CASSGRGGETQYF.

The CDR3 sequence is CASSPPRAGEHNEQFF. The CDR3 region has the DNA TGTGCCAGCAGCCCCCCTAGGGCGGGGGAACACAATGAGCAGTTCTTC. The chain is built from TRBV6-6 and TRBJ2-1, with 7 bases matching TRBD2. Per germline, CDR1 MNHNY and CDR2 SVGAGI (reference sequence). Germline trimming cut 6 bases from V and 5 bases from J; bases unmatched to any gene: 13. The CDR3 has 16 amino acids.

The gene calls are TRBV12-5 and TRBJ1-6; 8 bases are a match to TRBD1. The V gene's germline CDR1 is LGHNT and CDR2 FRNRAP. The CDR3 is 14 amino acids. The trim removed 6 bases at V and 8 bases at J, leaving 6 bases unmatched. In DNA form, the CDR3 reads TGTGCTAGTGGGGGCGGGACAGGAGATTCACCCCTCCACTTT. Residues: CASGGGTGDSPLHF.

A remark on this clone: The sample contains more than one DNA sequence encoding this CDR3. The CDR3 bases are TGCGCCAGCAGTGACGCTAGCGGGGGCTACAATGAGCAGTTCTTC. The encoded protein is CASSDASGGYNEQFF. The J gene is TRBJ2-1, the V gene TRBV10-1; 10 bases are a match to TRBD2. CDR1 and CDR2 from the germline V gene are WNHNN and SYGVQD (reference sequence). The CDR3 consists of 15 residues. The V gene end was trimmed by 3 bases and the J gene end by 3 bases; junction bases not matched to a gene: 2.

The chain links TRBV27 to TRBJ2-1; tentatively, D is TRBD2 (6 bases). The CDR3 is made up of 17 amino acids. V was shortened by 3 bases and J by 7 bases, with 22 bases between the two germline ends. Germline V lookup: CDR1 MNHEY, CDR2 SMNVEV (reference sequence). The CDR3 sequence: CASSFLPGTHRENEQFF. The CDR3 region has the DNA TGTGCCAGCAGTTTCCTCCCTGGAACTCACCGGGAGAATGAGCAGTTCTTC.

This sequence joins TRBV18 and TRBJ1-4; 8 positions match TRBD1. The germline gives CDR1 KGHSH, CDR2 LQKENI. The V segment lost 2 bases and the J segment 5 bases; nucleotides outside the gene matches: 1. This CDR3 comprises 14 residues. As DNA, the CDR3 is TGTGCCAGCTCACCATGGACAGGGAATGAAAAACTGTTTTTT. Translating it yields CASSPWTGNEKLFF.

This clone has only a few counts. The V gene is TRBV7-2, the J gene TRBJ1-4, with a possible D match to TRBD1 (5 bases). Trimming stripped 1 base from V and 8 bases from J, with 14 bases between. The CDR3 runs 15 residues. Germline loops: CDR1 SGHTA, CDR2 FQGNSA. CDR3 residues: CASSLVVGGYEKLFF. The CDR3, as DNA: TGTGCCAGCAGCTTAGTGGTCGGGGGATACGAAAAACTGTTTTTT.

This rearrangement joins TRBV12-3 or TRBV12-4 to TRBJ1-2, with TRBD1 as a possible D gene (5 bases). The V gene lost 3 bases and the J gene lost 7 bases, with 12 bases spanning the gap. CDR3 length: 13 amino acids. This chain's CDR3 is CASSFPGNSGYTF. The DNA for the CDR3 is TGTGCCAGCAGTTTTCCAGGGAACAGTGGCTACACCTTC.